This T cell receptor (beta chain) was captured by sequencing in a study of blood T cell repertoires in COVID-19. The overall study: PBMCs, B-cell-depleted T cells, or T cells provided the cDNA or gDNA that made up the material.

The data were produced by immunoSEQ multiplex PCR, yet TCRdb's version contains in-frame clones alone and is incomplete. Of roughly 46,000 clones in the sample, approximately 87% were seen once. V trimming: 3 bases; J trimming: 5 bases; junction bases outside the gene matches: 8. The CDR3 spans 16 residues. Germline V CDR1 and CDR2: KGHSH, LQKENI. This TCR was recovered from a human donor in a cohort sampled during active COVID-19. The rearrangement joins TRBV18 to TRBJ2-2; 8 nucleotides line up with TRBD1. Sequencing was carried out using peripheral blood. For the CDR3, the DNA is TGTGCCAGCTCACCCCTGACAGGGGTTGGGACCGGGGAGCTGTTTTTT. This translates into CASSPLTGVGTGELFF.